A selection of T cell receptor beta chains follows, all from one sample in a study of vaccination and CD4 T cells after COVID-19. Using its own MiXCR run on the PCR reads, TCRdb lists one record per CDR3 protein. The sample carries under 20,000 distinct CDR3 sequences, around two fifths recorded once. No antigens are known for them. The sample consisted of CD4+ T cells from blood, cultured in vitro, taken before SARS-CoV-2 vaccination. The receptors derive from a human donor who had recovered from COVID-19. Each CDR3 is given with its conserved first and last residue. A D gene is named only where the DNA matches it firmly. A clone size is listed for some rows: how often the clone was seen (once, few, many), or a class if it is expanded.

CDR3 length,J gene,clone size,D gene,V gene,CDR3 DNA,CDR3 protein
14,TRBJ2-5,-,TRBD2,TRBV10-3,TGTGCCACCCAGACTAGCGGGACCCAAGAGACCCAGTACTTC,CATQTSGTQETQYF
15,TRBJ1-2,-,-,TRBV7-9,TGTGCCAGCAGCGCAAATTGGGGGGGCCACTATGGCTACACCTTC,CASSANWGGHYGYTF
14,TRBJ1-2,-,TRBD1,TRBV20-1,TGCAGTGCTTCAACAGGGGGCCAGAACTATGGCTACACCTTC,CSASTGGQNYGYTF
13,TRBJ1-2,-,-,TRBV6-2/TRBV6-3,TGTGCCAGCAGCGACAGAACTAACTATGGCTACACCTTC,CASSDRTNYGYTF
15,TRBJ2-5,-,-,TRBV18,TGTGCCAGCTCACCACTTAAAGGGCCCATGGAGACCCAGTACTTC,CASSPLKGPMETQYF
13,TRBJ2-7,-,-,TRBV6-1,TGTGCCAGCGCAGGGGCGAGGGCCTACGAGCAGTACTTC,CASAGARAYEQYF
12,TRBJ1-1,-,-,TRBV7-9,TGTGCCAGCAGCTTGAGTCAGGGGGAAGCTTTCTTT,CASSLSQGEAFF
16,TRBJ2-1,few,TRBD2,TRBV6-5,TGTGCCAGCAGTTGGATTAGGCTAGCGGGGAGCAATGAGCAGTTCTTC,CASSWIRLAGSNEQFF
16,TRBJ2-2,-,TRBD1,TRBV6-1,TGTGCCAGCAGTGAAGAGCCAGGGGGCGCAGGCGGGGAGCTGTTTTTT,CASSEEPGGAGGELFF
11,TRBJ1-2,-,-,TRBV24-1,TGTGCCACCAGTGATGTCAGTGGCTACACCTTC,CATSDVSGYTF
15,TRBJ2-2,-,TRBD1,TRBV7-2,TGTGCCAGCAACACGGGACAGGGGGCCGCCGGGGAGCTGTTTTTT,CASNTGQGAAGELFF
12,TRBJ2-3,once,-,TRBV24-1,TGTGCCACCAGTGACAGGTTTGATACGCAGTATTTT,CATSDRFDTQYF
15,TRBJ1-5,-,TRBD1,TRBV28,TGTGCCAGCAGTTCCTGGGGACAGCGTGTACAGCCCCAGCATTTT,CASSSWGQRVQPQHF
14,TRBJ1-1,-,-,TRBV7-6,TGTGCCAGCAGCCCAATGGGGCTGAACACTGAAGCTTTCTTT,CASSPMGLNTEAFF
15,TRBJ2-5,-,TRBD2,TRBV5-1,TGCGCCAGCAGCTTGGCGAGCGGGGGACAAGAGACCCAGTACTTC,CASSLASGGQETQYF
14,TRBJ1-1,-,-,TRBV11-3,TGTGCCAGCAGCTTAGGACGGCTAAGCGCTGAAGCTTTCTTT,CASSLGRLSAEAFF
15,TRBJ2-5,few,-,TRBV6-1,TGTGCCAGCAGTGAAGTTTCGTCAGGAGGAGAGACCCAGTACTTC,CASSEVSSGGETQYF
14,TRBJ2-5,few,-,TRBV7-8,TGTGCCAGCAGCTTAGTTACAGTACAAGAGACCCAGTACTTC,CASSLVTVQETQYF
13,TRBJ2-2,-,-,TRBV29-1,TGCAGCGTTGAATCTCAGGGTCCCGGGGAGCTGTTTTTT,CSVESQGPGELFF
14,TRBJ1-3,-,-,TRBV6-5,TGTGCCAGCAGTTACGGGCAGGGGTCGGACACCATATATTTT,CASSYGQGSDTIYF
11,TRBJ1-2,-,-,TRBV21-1,TGTGCCCCCACGGGTGACGATGGCTACACCTTC,CAPTGDDGYTF
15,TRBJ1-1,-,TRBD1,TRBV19,TGTGCCAGTAGTGCCCGGGACAGGGGGCGAACTGAAGCTTTCTTT,CASSARDRGRTEAFF
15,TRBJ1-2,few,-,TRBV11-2,TGTGCCAGCAGCTTAGATGCTGGATTCGACTATGGCTACACCTTC,CASSLDAGFDYGYTF
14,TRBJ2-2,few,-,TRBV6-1,TGTGCCAGCAGTGGGACGGGGAACACCGGGGAGCTGTTTTTT,CASSGTGNTGELFF
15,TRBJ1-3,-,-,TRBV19,TGTGCCAGTAGTCTGAACCCGGGCTCTGGAAACACCATATATTTT,CASSLNPGSGNTIYF